This TCR beta chain was identified during a study of T cell responses to AZD1222 COVID-19 vaccine (dated by TCRdb to the early 2020s). Background on the whole study: AZD1222 recipients with second doses at about 4 weeks or about 12 weeks were pooled, because spike-specific TCR depth and breadth did not differ between schedules. A total of just over 230 trial participants underwent TCR sequencing, of whom 200 to 220 had received two doses of AZD1222 and some 25 had received two doses of the MenACWY control vaccine. Trial participants were enrolled into age subgroups of 18-55, 56-69 and 70-plus years, which contained 148, 28 and 57 TCR-sequenced participants, respectively. Summary of the overall study and its limitations: Conclusions about previously exposed vaccinees are limited, since just six AZD1222 recipients were seropositive for SARS-CoV-2 at baseline. Most participants were white British and females outnumbered males, and the authors suggested that clonal diversity may have been underestimated. The whole spike protein was spanned by vaccine-associated CD4 TCRs, and dominant responses were seen in regions 160-218 and 743-854. Because no day 14 peak-response samples were available, the repertoires could be characterized only after the peak T cell response. Epitopes outside the regions mutated in the B.1.351 and B.1.1.7 variants were reportedly recognized by nearly half of the unique spike-specific TCRs. A significant rise in spike-specific TCR breadth and depth was observed after two AZD1222 doses relative to day 0 and relative to MenACWY recipients. In the small 56-69-year group, the increase in depth fell short of significance, most likely because of low power.

The CDR3 regions of human TCRbeta chains were analyzed by immunosequencing. The original methods were these. TCRs in the repertoires were compared against a reference library of SARS-CoV-2-specific TCRs that had been generated with the MIRA antigen-specificity platform. Breadth was defined as the fraction of unique TCRs that were SARS-CoV-2-associated, and depth was defined as the fraction of total T cells that were SARS-CoV-2-associated. Using the MIRA data, each spike-specific TCR was mapped to the spike region that the TCR reacts to and placed in a CD4 or CD8 class. Log10-transformed breadth and depth values were compared by one-way ANOVA with Sidak's multiple comparisons tests. What TCRdb holds here is the immuneACCESS table cut down to in-frame rearrangements. Part of the clones is not present; checked against another copy, under half of the missing clones reflect an unresolved V gene, and the others are unexplained. The V and J calls and clone size were taken over from that table, and D and trimming were inferred from the DNA. Here the sample has under 140,000 clones; around 90% occur a single time. Together, the top ten hold roughly 7.6% of the sample.

The sample's time point label is to be understood as: baseline before first vaccination. Vaccinee samples came from UK trials COV001 and COV002, including a single-blind randomized controlled phase 2/3 trial of AZD1222 (ChAdOx1 nCoV-19) in healthy adults. For TCRbeta chain sequencing, PBMC samples were collected from trial participants at day 0 and at day 28 after the second dose. The CDR1 and CDR2 encoded by the germline V gene (reference sequence) are SEHNR and FQNEAQ. Trimming accounts for 3 bases at V and 3 bases at J, while the number of junction bases matched to no gene is 12. The CDR3 has 18 amino acids, counting the end cysteine and phenylalanine. Only CDR3 DNA is held: 54 bases, read in frame from base 1. Note on this clone: Its binding antigen is unknown. Base qualities are missing; no much larger clone stands one base away.

The rearrangement combines TRBV7-9 with TRBJ1-3; 9 middle bases align to TRBD1. The TCR sequence derives from an adult in good health. The material sequenced was peripheral blood, taken on day 0 of AZD1222 vaccination. The nucleotide sequence reads TGTGCCAGCAGCTTCCCGGGACAGGGCTTTCTACTTGGAAACACCATATATTTT. This is translated as CASSFPGQGFLLGNTIYF.